These 10 T cell receptor beta chains originate from one sample sequenced in a study of cytotoxic CD8 clonotypes in ibrutinib-treated CLL. Generated by immunoSEQ multiplex PCR, the TCRdb table keeps only in-frame clones and is missing some. Of about 29,000 clones detected, more than 60% appear once; the ten largest clones hold roughly 51%. The starting material was PBMCs, obtained after 24 months of ibrutinib treatment. These receptors originate from a human donor with chronic lymphocytic leukemia.

The V gene is TRBV27, the J gene TRBJ2-6; 15 positions match TRBD2. Trimming took 5 bases from V and 1 from J; bases not matched to a gene: 6. The CDR3 contains 19 residues. Germline CDR1 and CDR2: MNHEY and SMNVEV (reference sequence). The CDR3 DNA is TGTGCCAGCAGTCTACTCGGACTAGCGGGGGGGTCTGGGGCCAACGTCCTGACTTTC. It codes for CASSLLGLAGGSGANVLTF.

The genes are TRBV6-1 and TRBJ2-1; 11 positions match TRBD2. This CDR3 has 14 residues. Germline lookup yields CDR1 MNHNS and CDR2 SASEGT. Germline trimming cut 10 bases from V and 5 bases from J; bases unmatched to any gene: 7. The chain's CDR3 is CAISLAGGDNEQFF. The CDR3 region has the DNA TGTGCCATTTCCCTAGCGGGGGGAGACAATGAGCAGTTCTTC.

The rearrangement uses TRBV4-1 and TRBJ2-3; 10 bases agree with TRBD2. Germline trimming cut 1 base from V and 4 bases from J; bases unmatched to any gene: 5. The germline CDR1 and CDR2 sequences are MGHRA and YSYEKL. The CDR3 totals 16 residues. This CDR3 is CASSQGGAGGPDTQYF. The CDR3 coding sequence is TGCGCCAGCAGCCAAGGAGGAGCGGGGGGGCCAGATACGCAGTATTTT.

V usage is TRBV6-4 and J usage is TRBJ2-1, with 8 bases that match TRBD1. Germline CDR1 is MRHNA and CDR2 is SNTAGT. V lost 2 bases to trimming and J lost 15 bases; unmatched junction nucleotides: 9. This CDR3 spans 13 amino acids. The chain's CDR3 is CASSDVTGVDGFF. The CDR3 DNA follows: TGTGCCAGCAGTGACGTGACAGGGGTGGATGGGTTCTTC.

This clone occurred a few times. This rearrangement joins TRBV5-1 to TRBJ1-2; no firm D call. Per the germline V gene, CDR1 is SGHRS and CDR2 is YFSETQ. The germline V and J ends were trimmed by 3 bases and 4 bases, with 10 bases remaining between them. The CDR3 is 13 residues long. Written as DNA, the CDR3 is TGCGCCAGCAGCTACGGACGGAGCTATGGCTACACCTTC. Protein sequence: CASSYGRSYGYTF.

The rearrangement uses TRBV30 and TRBJ1-2; 9 bases are a match to TRBD1. The length of the CDR3 is 14 residues. CDR1 and CDR2 (germline): GTSNPN, SVGIG (reference sequence). This CDR3 is CASFGTGRGWGYTF. CDR3 bases: TGTGCTTCCTTCGGGACAGGGAGGGGTTGGGGCTACACCTTC.

V is TRBV5-8 and J is TRBJ1-1; D might be TRBD1 (6 bases). This CDR3 spans 14 amino acids. With 4 bases removed from V and 5 bases from J, the gap between germline ends came to 15 bases. CDR1 SGHTS and CDR2 YDEGEE come from the germline V gene. The CDR3 DNA is TGTGCCAGCAGCGAGTATCAGGGGAAAACTGAAGCTTTCTTT. The encoded protein is CASSEYQGKTEAFF.

This chain uses TRBV4-3 with TRBJ2-7; 8 positions agree with TRBD1. Germline CDR1 and CDR2: LGHNA and YSLEER. The J segment lost 2 bases and the V segment lost 1 base, leaving 4 bases of the junction unmatched. CDR3 size: 15 residues. The CDR3 reads CASSQAGTGPYEQYF. As DNA, the CDR3 is TGCGCCAGCAGCCAAGCCGGGACAGGACCCTACGAGCAGTACTTC.

The rearrangement links TRBV6-5 to TRBJ1-1; TRBD1 might be the D (5 bases). Germline V gene lookup returns CDR1 MNHEY and CDR2 SVGAGI. V gave up 4 bases and J gave up 4 bases, with 10 bases separating them. This CDR3 spans 13 amino acids. The CDR3 here is CASSWSGGTEAFF. The CDR3 region has the DNA TGTGCCAGCAGTTGGTCCGGGGGCACTGAAGCTTTCTTT.

Many counts were recorded for this clone. One end of the junction varies from germline; a read error may be responsible. The chain combines TRBV7-7 with TRBJ2-5, with 11 bases fitting TRBD2. Germline loops: CDR1 SSHAT, CDR2 FNYEAQ (reference sequence). This CDR3 has 14 residues. CDR3 residues: CASSLAGGGETQYF. CDR3 coding DNA: TGTGCTAGCAGCCTAGCGGGGGGAGGGGAGACCCAGTACTTC.